This entry is about one T cell receptor beta chain. V lost 5 bases and J lost 6; bases outside the gene matches: 11. Germline lookup yields CDR1 MNHEY and CDR2 SVGAGI. The CDR3 totals 15 residues. The source of the sample is a study of T cell changes during pregnancy in multiple sclerosis. Sequencing used immunoSEQ multiplex PCR; TCRdb keeps in-frame clones, though not all of them. The sample consists of almost 50,000 clones, nearly 95% of them appearing once. This material consisted of peripheral blood, taken after pregnancy. This chain uses TRBV6-5 with TRBJ2-3; 7 bases are shared with TRBD2. The TCR sequence derives from a female donor with multiple sclerosis, enrolled in a pregnancy study. DNA of the CDR3: TGTGCCAGCAGTCCGCCCAGCGGGGTTGGGGATACGCAGTATTTT. Amino acids: CASSPPSGVGDTQYF.